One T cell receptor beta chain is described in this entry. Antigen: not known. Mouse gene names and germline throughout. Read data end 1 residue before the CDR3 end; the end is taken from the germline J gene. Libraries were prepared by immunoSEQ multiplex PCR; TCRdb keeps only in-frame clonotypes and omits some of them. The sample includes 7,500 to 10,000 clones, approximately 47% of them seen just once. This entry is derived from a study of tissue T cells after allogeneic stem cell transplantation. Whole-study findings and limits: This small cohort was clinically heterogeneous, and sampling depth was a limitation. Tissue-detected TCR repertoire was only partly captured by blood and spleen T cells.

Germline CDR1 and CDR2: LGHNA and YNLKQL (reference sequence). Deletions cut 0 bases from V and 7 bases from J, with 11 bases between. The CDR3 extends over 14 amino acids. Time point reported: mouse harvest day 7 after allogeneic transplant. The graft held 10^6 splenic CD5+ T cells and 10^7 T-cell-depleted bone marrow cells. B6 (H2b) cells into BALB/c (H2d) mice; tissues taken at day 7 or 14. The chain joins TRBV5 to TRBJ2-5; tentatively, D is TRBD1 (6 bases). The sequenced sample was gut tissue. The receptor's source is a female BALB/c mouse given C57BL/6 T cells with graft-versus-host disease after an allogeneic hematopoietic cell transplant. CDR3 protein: CASSQDRGRNTQYF. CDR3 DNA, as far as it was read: TGTGCCAGCAGCCAAGACAGGGGAAGAAACACCCAGTAC.